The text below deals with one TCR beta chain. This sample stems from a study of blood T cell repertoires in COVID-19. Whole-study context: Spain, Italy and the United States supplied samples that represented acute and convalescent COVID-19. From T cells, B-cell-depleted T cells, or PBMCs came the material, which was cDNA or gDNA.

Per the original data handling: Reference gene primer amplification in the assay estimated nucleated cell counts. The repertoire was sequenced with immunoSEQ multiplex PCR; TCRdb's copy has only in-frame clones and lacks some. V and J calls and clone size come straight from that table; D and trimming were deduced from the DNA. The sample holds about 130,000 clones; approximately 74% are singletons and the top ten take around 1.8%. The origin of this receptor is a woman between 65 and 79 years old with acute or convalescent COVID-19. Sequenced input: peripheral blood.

In DNA form, the CDR3 reads TGTGCCAGCAGCTTAGATCGGGTTGGCGGAAACACCATATATTTT. This gives the protein CASSLDRVGGNTIYF. The J gene is TRBJ1-3, the V gene TRBV11-2; D is uncertain. Germline-derived CDR1 and CDR2 are SGHAT and FQNNGV. The V end lost 0 bases, the J end lost 4 bases, and 10 bases lay between the germline ends. There are 15 residues in the CDR3.